These 16 T cell receptor beta chains share one sample of origin, sequenced in a study of early T cells in non-severe SARS-CoV-2 infection. TCRdb re-derived calls from the 5' RACE reads in MiXCR, one entry per CDR3 protein. The sample consists of about 63,000 distinct CDR3 sequences, 10% to 15% of them appearing once. The sequencing input was whole blood. These receptors came from an adult who was a healthcare worker with PCR-confirmed SARS-CoV-2 infection or an uninfected control (not recorded which).

This clonotype showed up many times. The V call is TRBV7-2, the J call TRBJ2-7; D assignment may be TRBD1 or TRBD2 (5 bases each). CDR3 length: 16 residues. V was pared by 5 bases and J by 1 base, with 18 bases between. CDR1 SGHTA and CDR2 FQGNSA come from the germline V gene. The CDR3 coding sequence is TGTGCCAGCAGCGCGCCGGGACCCCCGCGTTCCTACGAGCAGTACTTC. This codes for CASSAPGPPRSYEQYF.

This clonotype was recorded many times. This chain uses TRBV19 with TRBJ2-4; TRBD1 matches at 9 bases. The CDR3 has 13 amino acids. J was trimmed by 5 bases and V by 6 bases; bases with no gene match: 2. Germline CDR1 LNHDA, CDR2 SQIVND (reference sequence). The CDR3 DNA sequence: TGTGCCAGTAGGAGACAGGGGGAAAACATTCAGTACTTC. The encoded protein is CASRRQGENIQYF.

The CDR3 protein is CASSLADRPLAKNIQYF. The CDR3 nucleotides read TGTGCCAGCAGTTTAGCCGACAGGCCCCTAGCCAAAAACATTCAGTACTTC. This chain connects TRBV12-3 or TRBV12-4 to TRBJ2-4; perhaps TRBD1 as D (6 bases). The CDR3 extends over 17 amino acids. V was shortened by 0 bases and J by 0 bases, with 12 bases between the two germline ends.

There are a few counts of this clonotype. This chain uses TRBV11-2 with TRBJ1-2, with D possibly matching TRBD1 (6 bases). Germline CDR1 reads SGHAT; CDR2 reads FQNNGV. There are 15 residues in the CDR3. V shed 4 bases and J shed 3 bases, with 15 bases lying between them. This chain's CDR3 is CASSWSGAGDYGYTF. The CDR3 nucleotides are TGTGCCAGCAGCTGGTCGGGGGCTGGGGACTATGGCTACACCTTC. Full variable domain (rest looked up from reference TRBV11-2 and TRBJ1-2): EAGVAQSPRYKIIEKRQSVAFWCNPISGHATLYWYQQILGQGPKLLIQFQNNGVVDDSQLPKDRFSAERLKGVDSTLKIQPAKLEDSAVYLCASSWSGAGDYGYTFGSGTRLTVV.

The chain combines TRBV11-2 with TRBJ1-1, with unresolved D. Germline assignment: CDR1 SGHAT and CDR2 FQNNGV. Trimming took 7 bases from V and 1 from J, leaving 16 bases between them. The CDR3 has 15 amino acids. The CDR3 is CASTDSPLQNTEAFF. Written as DNA, the CDR3 is TGTGCCAGCACCGATTCACCGTTACAGAACACTGAAGCTTTCTTT.

At least ten counts were recorded for this clonotype. This chain joins TRBV11-2 and TRBJ1-4, with 11 bases matching TRBD1. There are 14 residues in the CDR3. With V trimmed by 1 base and J by 8 bases, 0 bases remained unmatched. Germline CDR1 is SGHAT and CDR2 is FQNNGV. For the CDR3, the DNA is TGTGCCAGCAGCTTAGGGACAGGGGGCGAAAAACTGTTTTTT. Its protein product is CASSLGTGGEKLFF.

The rearrangement uses TRBV6-1 and TRBJ2-1; D is undetermined. CDR1 MNHNS and CDR2 SASEGT come from the germline V gene. The CDR3 runs 14 residues. With 8 bases removed from V and 7 bases from J, the gap between germline ends came to 18 bases. The CDR3 bases are TGTGCCAGCTCCTTCGCCGGTGGGGATAATGAGCAGTTCTTC. Protein: CASSFAGGDNEQFF.

This clonotype was recorded at least ten times. The chain carries TRBV18 and TRBJ1-1, with D unclear. Between the trimmed V and J ends, which lost 3 bases and 1 base, there was a span of 12 bases. CDR3 size: 15 residues. Germline assignment: CDR1 KGHSH and CDR2 LQKENI. Written as DNA, the CDR3 is TGTGCCAGCTCACCGTCTGCACAGCCGAACACTGAAGCTTTCTTT. Amino acids: CASSPSAQPNTEAFF.

This clonotype was detected many times. The rearrangement joins TRBV20-1 to TRBJ1-3; D is perhaps TRBD1 (6 bases). V was pared by 5 bases and J by 0 bases, with 17 bases between. The germline V gene has CDR1 DFQATT and CDR2 SNEGSKA (reference sequence). CDR3 length: 16 amino acids. The CDR3 nucleotides are TGCAGTGCTTGGGATAACCGGGACACCTCTGGAAACACCATATATTTT. As protein: CSAWDNRDTSGNTIYF.

This clonotype occurred many times. The chain has TRBV3-1 and TRBJ2-3; TRBD1 aligns across 7 bases. V lost 4 bases and J lost 1; bases outside the gene matches: 2. The CDR3 is 14 amino acids. CDR1 and CDR2 from the germline V gene are LGHDT and YNNKEL (reference sequence). The CDR3 DNA reads TGTGCCAGCAGCCGCGGACAGGGCACAGATACGCAGTATTTT. As protein: CASSRGQGTDTQYF.

The chain has TRBV29-1 and TRBJ2-7, with TRBD2 identical over 14 bases. The CDR3 extends over 14 amino acids. Looked up from germline, CDR1 is SQVTM and CDR2 is ANQGSEA. V lost 3 bases and J lost 2; bases outside the gene matches: 0. CDR3 bases: TGCAGCGTTGAGGGACTAGCGGGGGCCTACGAGCAGTACTTC. Its protein product is CSVEGLAGAYEQYF.

A word on this clonotype: One end of the junction varies from germline; a read error may be responsible. The chain has TRBV11-2 and TRBJ2-3; 12 bases map to TRBD2. The CDR3 covers 16 residues. The germline CDR1 and CDR2 sequences are SGHAT and FQNNGV. CDR3 DNA: TGTGCCAGCACCTTAGGACTAGCGGGGAGCACAGATACGCAGTATTTT. It is translated as CASTLGLAGSTDTQYF.

This clonotype has a handful of counts. This chain connects TRBV11-2 to TRBJ2-3; TRBD1 agrees at 7 bases. The junction had 7 bases not matched to a gene; V was cut back by 5 bases and J by 2 bases. Germline values: CDR1 SGHAT, CDR2 FQNNGV. CDR3 length equals 15 residues. The CDR3 protein is CASSQTGAPTDTQYF. As DNA, the CDR3 is TGTGCCAGCAGCCAAACAGGGGCACCCACAGATACGCAGTATTTT.

The V call is TRBV16, the J call TRBJ1-6; D gene uncertain. The CDR3 loop spans 14 amino acids. CDR1 is KGHSY and CDR2 is FQNENV in the germline V gene. Trimming removed 2 bases at V and 7 bases at J, with 9 bases between. The CDR3 region is CASSQTAVNSPLHF. Here the CDR3 DNA reads TGTGCCAGCAGCCAAACGGCGGTGAATTCACCCCTCCACTTT.

The CDR3 DNA sequence: TGTGCCAGCAGCCAAGGACCTCACCTCGGACAGGGCACAGATACGCAGTATTTT. Translating it yields CASSQGPHLGQGTDTQYF. V is TRBV3-1 and J is TRBJ2-3; 7 positions agree with TRBD1. The V and J ends lost 1 base and 1 base, in that order; junction bases with no gene match: 11. The CDR3 runs to 18 residues. The germline V gene has CDR1 LGHDT and CDR2 YNNKEL (reference sequence).

This clonotype was seen ten or more times. The chain employs TRBV20-1 and TRBJ1-1; possibly TRBD1 for D (5 bases). The germline V gene encodes CDR1 DFQATT and CDR2 SNEGSKA (reference sequence). V lost 6 bases to trimming and J lost 7 bases, with 15 bases between them. CDR3 size: 12 residues. CDR3 sequence reads: CSAPGREGEAFF. The CDR3 DNA follows: TGCAGTGCCCCCGGCAGGGAAGGTGAAGCTTTCTTT.